These 30 T cell receptor beta chains were sequenced from one sample in a study of blood T cell repertoires in COVID-19. Repertoires were generated with immunoSEQ multiplex PCR, while TCRdb's copy carries only in-frame clones and drops some. The table shows 180,000 or so clones, with 70% to 90% occurring only once. What was sequenced was peripheral blood. These receptors were taken from a man in his fifties or sixties who had recovered from COVID-19.

Turning to this clone: The identical CDR3 is also encoded by other nucleotide sequences in the sample. The chain has TRBV19 and TRBJ2-3; 9 bases agree with TRBD1. This CDR3 spans 14 amino acids. With 5 bases clipped from V and 3 bases from J, the junction kept 3 bases outside the gene matches. Germline CDR1 is LNHDA and CDR2 is SQIVND (reference sequence). DNA for the CDR3: TGTGCCAGTAGTCCCGGACAGGGGACAGATACGCAGTATTTT. It specifies CASSPGQGTDTQYF.

This clone is a singleton in its sample. The rearrangement links TRBV30 to TRBJ1-2; D possibly corresponds to TRBD1 (5 bases). CDR1 and CDR2 from the germline V gene are GTSNPN and SVGIG (reference sequence). The CDR3 runs 12 residues. V was shortened by 3 bases and J by 7 bases, with 12 bases between the two germline ends. The chain's CDR3 is CAWSKAGGGYTF. The CDR3 DNA follows: TGTGCCTGGAGCAAGGCCGGGGGTGGCTACACCTTC.

This clone appeared a few times. This rearrangement joins TRBV5-1 to TRBJ1-3, with 9 bases identical to TRBD1. Germline V gene lookup returns CDR1 SGHRS and CDR2 YFSETQ. The CDR3 sequence is 16 residues long. Trimming at V came to 5 bases and at J to 3 bases, leaving 9 bases not matched to a gene. The CDR3: CASSSGTGSGGNTIYF. The CDR3 coding sequence is TGCGCCAGCAGTTCTGGGACAGGGAGTGGTGGAAACACCATATATTTT.

V gene TRBV7-2 combines with J gene TRBJ1-5; D uncertain. The CDR3 spans 13 residues. V dropped 5 bases and J dropped 3 bases, with 8 bases sitting between them. In germline, CDR1 is SGHTA, CDR2 FQGNSA. The CDR3 DNA follows: TGTGCCAGCAGCCCTAATTCCAATCAGCCCCAGCATTTT. This encodes CASSPNSNQPQHF.

This clone was counted a few times. This chain joins TRBV27 and TRBJ2-7; a possible D gene is TRBD1 (6 bases). Trimming removed 5 bases from V and 2 bases from J, with 10 bases in between. From germline, CDR1 is MNHEY and CDR2 SMNVEV (reference sequence). CDR3 length: 13 amino acids. Here the CDR3 reads CASSGGVPYEQYF. The CDR3 DNA is TGTGCCAGCAGTGGGGGCGTTCCCTACGAGCAGTACTTC.

This sequence joins TRBV7-3 and TRBJ2-1, with TRBD1 matching over 7 bases. J lost 7 bases, V lost 5 bases, and 8 bases had no gene match. Germline CDR1 reads SGHTA; CDR2 reads FQGTGA. This CDR3 region has 14 residues. The DNA for the CDR3 is TGTGCCAGCAGCGCCAGACAGGGCTGGAATGAGCAGTTCTTC. Amino acid sequence: CASSARQGWNEQFF.

The rearrangement uses TRBV2 and TRBJ2-2; possible D gene TRBD1, 5 bases. V shed 5 bases and J shed 6 bases, with 16 bases lying between them. CDR1 SNHLY and CDR2 FYNNEI come from the germline V gene. This CDR3 has 15 amino acids. CDR3 in amino acids: CASSSSVGVAGELFF. The CDR3 DNA sequence: TGTGCCAGCAGTTCGAGTGTAGGGGTTGCCGGGGAGCTGTTTTTT.

The CDR3 region is CASKAGIHEQFF. CDR3 nucleotides: TGTGCCAGCAAAGCGGGGATTCATGAGCAGTTCTTC. V and J are TRBV3-1 (or the pseudogene TRBV3-2) and TRBJ2-1, with 7 positions matching TRBD2. This CDR3 region has 12 residues. The germline V gene encodes CDR1 LGHDT and CDR2 YNNKEL (reference sequence). With 7 bases clipped from V and 8 bases from J, the junction kept 5 bases outside the gene matches.

The chain uses TRBV9 and TRBJ2-7; TRBD1 agrees at 10 bases. The CDR3 loop spans 15 amino acids. Looked up from germline, CDR1 is SGDLS and CDR2 is YYNGEE. V lost 0 bases and J lost 4; bases outside the gene matches: 4. DNA for the CDR3: TGTGCCAGCAGCGTAGGACAGGGGGCTTCGTACGAGCAGTACTTC. Encoded protein: CASSVGQGASYEQYF.

V usage is TRBV6-2 or TRBV6-3 and J usage is TRBJ1-1; D is undetermined. The CDR3 contains 15 residues. The V gene lost 2 bases and the J gene lost 4 bases, with 14 bases spanning the gap. Germline values: CDR1 MNHEY, CDR2 SVGEGT. CDR3 residues: CASSYAAGIGTEAFF. The CDR3 nucleotides read TGTGCCAGCAGTTACGCGGCGGGGATCGGCACTGAAGCTTTCTTT.

The chain recombines TRBV11-3 with TRBJ2-1, with TRBD1 identical over 8 bases. CDR1 and CDR2 (germline): SGHNT, YENEEA. The V gene end was trimmed by 2 bases and the J gene end by 4 bases; junction bases not matched to a gene: 4. The CDR3 is 15 residues long. CDR3 bases: TGTGCCAGCAGCTTAAGGACAGGGTCGTACAATGAGCAGTTCTTC. It encodes CASSLRTGSYNEQFF.

This chain uses TRBV19 with TRBJ1-2, with TRBD1 matching over 8 bases. Losses at the gene ends were 3 bases for V and 10 bases for J; bases not matched to a gene: 10. The length of the CDR3 is 14 residues. In germline, CDR1 is LNHDA, CDR2 SQIVND (reference sequence). The CDR3 loop reads CASSILGQVIPYTF. The DNA of the CDR3 is TGTGCCAGTAGTATCCTGGGACAGGTAATACCCTACACCTTC.

The chain recombines TRBV6-5 with TRBJ1-1; 8 bases match TRBD1. Trimming removed 6 bases from V and 6 bases from J; junction bases left unmatched: 9. The CDR3 loop spans 14 amino acids. The germline V gene has CDR1 MNHEY and CDR2 SVGAGI. The CDR3 protein is CASRTTGGIAEAFF. The CDR3 DNA is TGTGCCAGCAGGACCACAGGGGGGATTGCTGAAGCTTTCTTT.

This rearrangement joins TRBV5-6 to TRBJ2-5; 7 nucleotides agree with TRBD1. The CDR3 has 15 residues. Unmatched junction bases numbered 6, after V lost 4 bases and J lost 0 bases. Germline V gene lookup returns CDR1 SGHDT and CDR2 YYEEEE. The CDR3, as DNA: TGTGCCAGCAGCCCAACGACAGGGAACCAAGAGACCCAGTACTTC. Amino acid sequence: CASSPTTGNQETQYF.

The chain is built from TRBV7-9 and TRBJ2-2; D remains unclear. This CDR3 spans 14 amino acids. CDR1 and CDR2 (germline): SEHNR, FQNEAQ (reference sequence). Trimming pared 4 bases from V and 1 base from J, leaving 7 bases between. In DNA, the CDR3 is TGTGCCAGCAGCTCCAGAATGAACACCGGGGAGCTGTTTTTT. Translating it yields CASSSRMNTGELFF.

This clone was counted only a few times. This rearrangement joins TRBV5-4 to TRBJ1-2; TRBD1 might be the D (5 bases). This CDR3 comprises 17 residues. Trimming took off 0 bases at V and 0 bases at J, with 15 bases between the two ends. The germline CDR1 and CDR2 sequences are SGHNT and YYREEE (reference sequence). The DNA for the CDR3 is TGTGCCAGCAGCTTGGATGTATCAGGGATGACTAACTATGGCTACACCTTC. It translates to CASSLDVSGMTNYGYTF. Full variable domain (rest looked up from reference TRBV5-4 and TRBJ1-2): ETGVTQSPTHLIKTRGQQVTLRCSSQSGHNTVSWYQQALGQGPQFIFQYYREEENGRGNFPPRFSGLQFPNYSSELNVNALELDDSALYLCASSLDVSGMTNYGYTFGSGTRLTVV.

The chain couples TRBV27 to TRBJ1-1, with TRBD1 identical over 7 bases. The CDR3 is 15 residues long. Per the germline V gene, CDR1 is MNHEY and CDR2 is SMNVEV (reference sequence). The junction had 6 bases not matched to a gene; V was cut back by 5 bases and J by 0 bases. CDR3 DNA sequence: TGTGCCAGCAGTCCGCGGACAGGTATGAACACTGAAGCTTTCTTT. It specifies CASSPRTGMNTEAFF.

This clone was seen a handful of times. The chain carries TRBV19 and TRBJ1-2; D is uncertain. V lost 5 bases, J lost 1 base, and 14 bases lay in between. This CDR3 is built from 15 residues. The germline gives CDR1 LNHDA, CDR2 SQIVND (reference sequence). CDR3 nucleotide sequence: TGTGCCAGTAGTTATCGGACTCGAAGTAACTATGGCTACACCTTC. Amino acids: CASSYRTRSNYGYTF.

This sequence joins TRBV7-9 and TRBJ1-2; 8 nucleotides agree with TRBD1. The V segment lost 5 bases and the J segment 6 bases; nucleotides outside the gene matches: 14. This CDR3 has 16 amino acids. Germline loops: CDR1 SEHNR, CDR2 FQNEAQ (reference sequence). The CDR3 sequence: CASSPGQAPSWDGYTF. Here the CDR3 DNA reads TGTGCCAGCAGCCCGGGACAGGCGCCATCATGGGATGGCTACACCTTC.

The chain carries TRBV30 and TRBJ1-1; TRBD1 agrees at 7 bases. Per germline, CDR1 GTSNPN and CDR2 SVGIG (reference sequence). The CDR3 runs 12 residues. V lost 7 bases and J lost 3; bases outside the gene matches: 5. The CDR3 DNA is TGTGCCTCCAGGGGGGTCGACACTGAAGCTTTCTTT. This encodes CASRGVDTEAFF.

The V and J genes are TRBV6-5 and TRBJ2-7; 8 nucleotides match TRBD1. CDR3 length: 12 residues. Trimming removed 5 bases from V and 7 bases from J; junction bases left unmatched: 4. The germline gives CDR1 MNHEY, CDR2 SVGAGI. CDR3 region: CASSRGTGEQYF. The CDR3 DNA follows: TGTGCCAGCAGTCGTGGGACAGGTGAGCAGTACTTC.

The chain joins TRBV4-1 to TRBJ2-1; the match to TRBD1 covers 10 bases. The V segment lost 6 bases and the J segment 9 bases; nucleotides outside the gene matches: 14. The CDR3 consists of 16 residues. The V gene's germline CDR1 is MGHRA and CDR2 YSYEKL. The CDR3 protein is CASRLSGTGVLGEQFF. The CDR3 DNA follows: TGCGCCAGCAGACTGTCAGGGACAGGGGTCCTCGGTGAGCAGTTCTTC.

Only one count was recorded for this clone. The rearrangement uses TRBV6-5 and TRBJ1-6; 7 bases map to TRBD1. CDR3 length: 14 amino acids. Trimming cost V 2 bases and J 10 bases; bases outside gene matches: 5. The V gene's germline CDR1 is MNHEY and CDR2 SVGAGI. CDR3 DNA: TGTGCCAGCAGTTACGAGGGGGCGCAGTCACCCCTCCACTTT. This translates into CASSYEGAQSPLHF.

This clone was counted only a few times. CDR3 coding DNA: TGTGCCAGCAGCTTACAGGGGGAGACTGAAGCTTTCTTT. This encodes CASSLQGETEAFF. The rearrangement joins TRBV7-2 to TRBJ1-1; TRBD1 matches 7 bases. The CDR3 covers 13 residues. CDR1 and CDR2 from the germline V gene are SGHTA and FQGNSA. Trimming at V came to 2 bases and at J to 5 bases, leaving 2 bases not matched to a gene. The full variable domain, completed using reference TRBV7-2 and TRBJ1-1, is GAGVSQSPSNKVTEKGKDVELRCDPISGHTALYWYRQSLGQGLEFLIYFQGNSAPDKSGLPSDRFSAERTGGSVSTLTIQRTQQEDSAVYLCASSLQGETEAFFGQGTRLTVV.

The chain recombines TRBV2 with TRBJ1-6; no firm D call. Between the trimmed V and J ends, which lost 6 bases and 2 bases, there was a span of 8 bases. Germline loops: CDR1 SNHLY, CDR2 FYNNEI. The CDR3 covers 14 residues. The CDR3 region is CASSLAAYNSPLHF. CDR3 nucleotides: TGTGCCAGCAGCTTAGCAGCCTATAATTCACCCCTCCACTTT.

The chain employs TRBV15 and TRBJ2-7, with a possible D match to TRBD2 (6 bases). CDR3 length: 18 residues. V was trimmed by 0 bases and J by 2 bases, leaving 20 bases between them. Germline V lookup: CDR1 LNHNV, CDR2 YYDKDF (reference sequence). In DNA form, the CDR3 reads TGTGCCACCAGCAGAGATTCTTACTTAACCCGGGGGACCTACGAGCAGTACTTC. It specifies CATSRDSYLTRGTYEQYF. Full variable domain (rest looked up from reference TRBV15 and TRBJ2-7): DAMVIQNPRYQVTQFGKPVTLSCSQTLNHNVMYWYQQKSSQAPKLLFHYYDKDFNNEADTPDNFQSRRPNTSFCFLDIRSPGLGDTAMYLCATSRDSYLTRGTYEQYFGPGTRLTVT.

The chain is built from TRBV29-1 and TRBJ1-3; 8 nucleotides line up with TRBD1. The CDR3 consists of 15 residues. Germline-derived CDR1 and CDR2 are SQVTM and ANQGSEA. V lost 6 bases, J lost 0 bases, and 7 bases stayed unmatched. CDR3 sequence reads: CSVVTGDGSGNTIYF. CDR3 nucleotides: TGCAGCGTCGTGACAGGGGATGGCTCTGGAAACACCATATATTTT.

The chain is built from TRBV4-1 and TRBJ2-1; the D gene is possibly TRBD2 (7 bases). Germline values: CDR1 MGHRA, CDR2 YSYEKL. V lost 1 base and J lost 6, with 16 bases in between. The CDR3 spans 16 residues. The CDR3 DNA is TGCGCCAGCAGCCAAGCTGGAGGGGGGGCCATCAATGAGCAGTTCTTC. It translates to CASSQAGGGAINEQFF.

V gene TRBV25-1 combines with J gene TRBJ1-1; 10 bases fit TRBD1. The junction had 7 bases not matched to a gene; V was cut back by 4 bases and J by 5 bases. CDR1 is MGHDK and CDR2 is SYGVNS in the germline V gene. The CDR3 is 15 residues long. In DNA, the CDR3 is TGTGCCAGCAGTGCCCTTAGGACAGGGGGAACTGAAGCTTTCTTT. This gives the protein CASSALRTGGTEAFF.

For the CDR3, the DNA is TGTGCCAGCAGCCCAAGGCAGGGGGCGAACACCGGGGAGCTGTTTTTT. Translating gives CASSPRQGANTGELFF. The rearrangement uses TRBV7-6 and TRBJ2-2; 7 bases align to TRBD1. Trimming cost V 5 bases and J 0 bases; bases outside gene matches: 6. Germline V gene lookup returns CDR1 SGHVS and CDR2 FNYEAQ. The CDR3 is 16 residues long.